The sequence of this TCR beta chain was determined in a study of vaccination and CD4 T cells after COVID-19. Cultured CD4+ T-cell DNA underwent Oncomine TCR Beta short-read sequencing. TCRdb reanalysed the PCR reads using MiXCR and keeps one entry per CDR3 protein. This sample has 20,000 to 25,000 distinct CDR3 sequences, with under 55% found just once. Germline assignment: CDR1 SNHLY and CDR2 FYNNEI. The ends were cut back, 7 bases at V and 4 bases at J, with 7 bases in the middle. The CDR3 is 11 amino acids. As to treatment: approximately 11-day PBMC culture with coronavirus spike peptide pools or control peptides (ViraFEST assay). For this clonotype: Antigen: not known.

The rearrangement links TRBV2 to TRBJ1-2; TRBD1 might be the D (6 bases). This receptor was obtained from a human donor who had recovered from COVID-19. The source material was CD4+ T cells from blood, cultured in vitro. The DNA of the CDR3 is TGTGCCAGCATCAGGGGCTATGGCTACACCTTC. It codes for CASIRGYGYTF.